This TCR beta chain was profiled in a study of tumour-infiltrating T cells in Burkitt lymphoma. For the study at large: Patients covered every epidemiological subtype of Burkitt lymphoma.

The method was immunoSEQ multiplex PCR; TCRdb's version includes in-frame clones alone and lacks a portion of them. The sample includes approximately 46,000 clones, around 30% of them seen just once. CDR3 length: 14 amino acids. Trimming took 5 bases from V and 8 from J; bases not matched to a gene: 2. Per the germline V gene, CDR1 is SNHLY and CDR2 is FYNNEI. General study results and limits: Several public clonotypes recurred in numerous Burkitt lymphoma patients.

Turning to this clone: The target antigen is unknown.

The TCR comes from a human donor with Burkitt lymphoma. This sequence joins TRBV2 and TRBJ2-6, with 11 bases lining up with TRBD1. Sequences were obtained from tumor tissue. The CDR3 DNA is TGTGCCAGCAGTCTGGACAGGGGGCCCAACGTCCTGACTTTC. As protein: CASSLDRGPNVLTF.